This T cell receptor beta chain was obtained from a study of shared clonotypes between healthy human individuals. The deep-level immunoSEQ assay was used. Repertoires were generated with immunoSEQ multiplex PCR, while TCRdb's copy carries only in-frame clones and drops some. The repertoire holds under 1,900,000 clones, with 98% as singletons. Trimming took 2 bases from V and 1 from J, leaving 9 bases between them. The CDR3 consists of 14 residues. The material sequenced was naive CD4+ T cells sorted from blood. Subset noted: CD45RA+ positively selected. The TCR comes from a man younger than 45 in good health. This chain links TRBV5-3 with TRBJ2-5; unclear D gene. TRBV5-3 is treated as an ORF (open reading frame) with a function not yet certain. CDR3 bases: TGTGCCAGAAGCTTAGAACAGATCCAAGAGACCCAGTACTTC. Protein: CARSLEQIQETQYF.